The 8 T cell receptor beta chains below come from one sample, sequenced in a study of T cells expressing NK-cell markers. Reanalyzing the 5' RACE reads, TCRdb keeps one entry per CDR3 protein, without DNA. The table lists about 550,000 distinct CDR3 sequences. Source material: blood T cells: a sorted CD56 or NKG2C T cell subset, CD4+ or CD8+ T cells, or bulk PBMC T cells (not recorded which). The source of these receptors is a man between 18 and 29 years old in good health.

The chain couples TRBV4-2 to TRBJ2-2; TCRdb indicates TRBD1, and absent DNA this call remains unverified. Germline values: CDR1 LGHNA, CDR2 YNFKEQ. This CDR3 is built from 17 residues. The CDR3 loop is CASSHRGPGAVFGELFF.

This chain connects TRBV3-1 to TRBJ1-1; the TCRdb call, TRBD1, lacks DNA for checking. CDR1 is LGHDT and CDR2 is YNNKEL in the germline V gene (reference sequence). The CDR3 runs to 14 residues. This CDR3 reads CASSTLRVNTEAFF.

The chain joins TRBV20-1 to TRBJ2-3. The CDR3 loop spans 14 amino acids. Germline CDR1 reads DFQATT; CDR2 reads SNEGSKA (reference sequence). The CDR3: CSETDLVDTDTQYF.

V usage is TRBV5-1 and J usage is TRBJ2-7; TCRdb calls TRBD1, which cannot be checked without DNA. This CDR3 region has 13 residues. Germline-derived CDR1 and CDR2 are SGHRS and YFSETQ. The CDR3: CASSSLWGYEQYF.

The chain links TRBV25-1 to TRBJ2-3. The CDR3 is 14 residues long. Germline CDR1 reads MGHDK; CDR2 reads SYGVNS. CDR3 protein: CASSDPRQQDTQYF.

The chain joins TRBV4-2 to TRBJ1-2. Germline-derived CDR1 and CDR2 are LGHNA and YNFKEQ. The CDR3 length is 16 residues. The CDR3 reads CASSQGDPQALYGYTF.

The CDR3 loop is CASSLGRGRGYF. The chain has TRBV11-2 and TRBJ2-3; checking the TCRdb D call of TRBD1 is not possible without DNA. The CDR3 has 12 amino acids. Germline CDR1 SGHAT, CDR2 FQNNGV.

V usage is TRBV5-1 and J usage is TRBJ2-7. The length of the CDR3 is 15 residues. The germline V gene has CDR1 SGHRS and CDR2 YFSETQ. CDR3 in amino acids: CASSLGGGSSYEQYF.